This T cell receptor (beta chain) derives from a study of blood T cell repertoires in COVID-19. Study as a whole: Samples representing acute and convalescent COVID-19 were sourced from the United States, Italy and Spain.

In the authors' workflow: Amplification of reference gene primers provided the estimated nucleated cell counts. Generated by immunoSEQ multiplex PCR, the TCRdb table keeps only in-frame clones and is missing some. That table furnishes V, J and clone size, whereas the DNA furnished D and trimming. This table has more than 95,000 clones, 86% appearing once. The CDR3 length is 14 residues. Looked up from germline, CDR1 is SGHTA and CDR2 is FQGNSA. The V and J ends lost 1 base and 1 base respectively, with 6 bases between them. The rearrangement uses TRBV7-2 and TRBJ2-3; unclear D gene. The sequence came from a human donor in a cohort sampled during active COVID-19. Sequencing input: peripheral blood. The CDR3 bases are TGTGCCAGCAGCTTAGAAGCCGGCACAGATACGCAGTATTTT. Translation: CASSLEAGTDTQYF. Full variable domain (missing parts from reference TRBV7-2 and TRBJ2-3): GAGVSQSPSNKVTEKGKDVELRCDPISGHTALYWYRQSLGQGLEFLIYFQGNSAPDKSGLPSDRFSAERTGGSVSTLTIQRTQQEDSAVYLCASSLEAGTDTQYFGPGTRLTVL.